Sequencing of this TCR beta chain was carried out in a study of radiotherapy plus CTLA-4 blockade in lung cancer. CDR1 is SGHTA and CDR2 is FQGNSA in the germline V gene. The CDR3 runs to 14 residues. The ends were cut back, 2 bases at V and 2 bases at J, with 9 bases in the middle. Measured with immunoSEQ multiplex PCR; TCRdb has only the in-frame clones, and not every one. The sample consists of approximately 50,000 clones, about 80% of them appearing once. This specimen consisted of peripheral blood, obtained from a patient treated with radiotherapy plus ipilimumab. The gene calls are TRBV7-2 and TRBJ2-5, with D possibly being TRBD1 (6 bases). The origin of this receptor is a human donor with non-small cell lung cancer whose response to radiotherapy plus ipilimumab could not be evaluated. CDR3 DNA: TGTGCCAGCAGCTTATACGGACAGCAAGAGACCCAGTACTTC. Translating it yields CASSLYGQQETQYF.